Reported below is one TCR beta chain. In the original analysis: Cell counts per sample came from amplifying reference gene primers. Repertoires were generated with immunoSEQ multiplex PCR, while TCRdb's copy carries only in-frame clones and drops some. V and J calls and clone size are those listed in that table; D and trimming were worked out from the DNA. The sample shows 150,000 or so clones, around 80% of them seen only once. The source of the sample is a study of blood T cell repertoires in COVID-19. Study-wide background: Samples taken during acute and convalescent COVID-19 were collected in the United States, Italy and Spain. Nucleic acid was either cDNA or gDNA, and it came from T cells, B-cell-depleted T cells, or PBMCs.

The CDR3 length is 13 residues. V dropped 4 bases and J dropped 6; count of bases not matched to a gene: 4. Germline V gives CDR1 SGHNT, CDR2 YYREEE (reference sequence). The genes are TRBV5-4 and TRBJ2-7, with TRBD1 matching 10 bases. This receptor was identified in a man in his 60s with acute or convalescent COVID-19. The sequenced material came from peripheral blood. CDR3 amino acids: CASSPDRGREQYF. In DNA, the CDR3 is TGTGCCAGCAGCCCTGACAGGGGGCGCGAGCAGTACTTC.